Sequencing of this T cell receptor (beta chain) was carried out in a study of T-cell reconstitution after alpha-beta-depleted transplantation in children. CDR3 length: 15 amino acids. Unmatched junction bases numbered 5, after V lost 0 bases and J lost 5 bases. From germline, CDR1 is SGHRS and CDR2 YFSETQ. The study's findings and limits: Fresh T-cell production supplied most of the T-cell counts and diversity seen one year after transplant. The study reportedly traced alpha-beta T cells about two months after transplant to several hundred expanded graft clones.

Worth noting for this clonotype: Its antigen is still unknown.

Library preparation (for TCRbeta) was performed with unique molecular identifiers. TCRdb passed the PCR reads through MiXCR, listing each CDR3 protein once. The table has some 150,000 distinct CDR3 sequences, 8% to 10% seen once. The receptor comes from a female patient younger than 10 who had a stem cell transplant for congenital amegakaryocytic thrombocytopenia, so the T cells may come from the graft donor. The material sequenced was PBMCs, mostly from graft donor cells, taken 180 days after TCRalphabeta/CD19-depleted stem cell transplant. The rearrangement joins TRBV5-1 to TRBJ2-7; 10 bases map to TRBD1. The CDR3 bases are TGCGCCAGCAGCTTGGTAGGGACAGGGGTCCACGAGCAGTACTTC. It specifies CASSLVGTGVHEQYF.